Below are 20 T cell receptor beta chains sequenced from a single sample in a study of T cell changes during pregnancy in multiple sclerosis (dated by TCRdb to 2018 to 2020). Library preparation was by the immunoSEQ multiplex PCR assay. The table comes from immuneACCESS by way of TCRdb, which keeps in-frame sequences with V and J called. Part of the clones is missing from these tables; in studies checked, under half for an unresolved V gene and the rest for unknown reasons. This sample lists approximately 50,000 clones; over 80% were detected once. The top ten hold just over 0.65% of the sample. Specimen: CD4+ T cells from peripheral blood mononuclear cells, collected in the third trimester of pregnancy. These receptors came from a female donor with multiple sclerosis, enrolled in a pregnancy study.

This chain uses TRBV7-2 with TRBJ2-7; a possible D gene is TRBD1 (5 bases). The CDR3 runs to 13 residues. V shed 2 bases and J shed 3 bases, with 8 bases lying between them. From germline, CDR1 is SGHTA and CDR2 FQGNSA. The CDR3 DNA reads TGTGCCAGCAGCTTAAGGGGTTACTACGAGCAGTACTTC. This translates into CASSLRGYYEQYF.

The chain has TRBV6-5 and TRBJ2-3; D gene uncertain. V lost 5 bases and J 6 bases, leaving 9 bases between the germline ends. In germline, CDR1 is MNHEY, CDR2 SVGAGI. This CDR3 is built from 12 residues. As DNA, the CDR3 is TGTGCCAGCAGTAACGCGAGGGATACGCAGTATTTT. As protein: CASSNARDTQYF.

The chain carries TRBV5-1 and TRBJ2-4, with 8 bases aligning to TRBD1. Germline V lookup: CDR1 SGHRS, CDR2 YFSETQ. The CDR3 consists of 16 residues. V was pared by 5 bases and J by 7 bases, with 14 bases of the junction left unmatched. CDR3 DNA sequence: TGCGCCAGCAGAAAGACAGGGGCCGCCCCTTACAACATTCAGTACTTC. Its translation is CASRKTGAAPYNIQYF.

The V and J genes are TRBV5-4 and TRBJ1-2; 10 bases match TRBD1. The CDR3 runs to 12 residues. Germline V lookup: CDR1 SGHNT, CDR2 YYREEE (reference sequence). The junction had 2 bases not matched to a gene; V was cut back by 0 bases and J by 12 bases. The CDR3 DNA reads as TGTGCCAGCAGCTTGGTGGGGACAGGGGACACCTTC. Amino acids: CASSLVGTGDTF.

The J gene is TRBJ2-1, the V gene TRBV29-1; TRBD2 agrees at 13 bases. Germline loops: CDR1 SQVTM, CDR2 ANQGSEA. Trimming took 4 bases from V and 9 from J; bases not matched to a gene: 12. This CDR3 comprises 16 residues. Here the CDR3 reads CSVGVLGTSGIREQFF. The CDR3 region has the DNA TGCAGCGTTGGGGTCCTCGGGACTAGCGGGATTCGTGAGCAGTTCTTC.

This sequence joins TRBV18 and TRBJ2-1, with 9 bases fitting TRBD1. V trimming: 0 bases; J trimming: 9 bases; junction bases outside the gene matches: 6. Germline-derived CDR1 and CDR2 are KGHSH and LQKENI. The CDR3 length is 15 residues. CDR3 sequence (DNA): TGTGCCAGCTCACCACCGGGACAGGGTTTGGGTGAGCAGTTCTTC. Its translation: CASSPPGQGLGEQFF.

The chain employs TRBV11-3 and TRBJ2-1; D remains unclear. Germline V gene data show CDR1 as SGHNT and CDR2 as YENEEA. Trimming took off 2 bases at V and 7 bases at J, with 15 bases between the two ends. The CDR3 covers 15 residues. DNA of the CDR3: TGTGCCAGCAGCTTAACACCTAGTCTTATTAATGAGCAGTTCTTC. Translated, it gives CASSLTPSLINEQFF. Supplemented by reference TRBV11-3 and TRBJ2-1, the full variable domain reads EAGVVQSPRYKIIEKKQPVAFWCNPISGHNTLYWYLQNLGQGPELLIRYENEEAVDDSQLPKDRFSAERLKGVDSTLKIQPAELGDSAVYLCASSLTPSLINEQFFGPGTRLTVL.

The rearrangement uses TRBV28 and TRBJ1-2; no reliable D call. Germline CDR1 reads MDHEN; CDR2 reads SYDVKM. The CDR3 length is 13 residues. Trimming removed 2 bases from V and 1 base from J, with 5 bases in between. CDR3 DNA sequence: TGTGCCAGCAGTTTAGAGGATAACTATGGCTACACCTTC. This encodes CASSLEDNYGYTF.

The chain combines TRBV28 with TRBJ1-2; D unclear. The CDR3 has 13 amino acids. The V gene's germline CDR1 is MDHEN and CDR2 SYDVKM. V was cut by 5 bases and J by 7 bases, with 14 bases left in between. The CDR3 reads CASSTLTSFGYTF. Written as DNA, the CDR3 is TGTGCCAGCAGTACGCTCACAAGTTTTGGCTACACCTTC.

The V call is TRBV29-1, the J call TRBJ2-5; 7 bases line up with TRBD1. CDR3 length equals 12 residues. CDR1 is SQVTM and CDR2 is ANQGSEA in the germline V gene. V lost 7 bases and J lost 4; bases outside the gene matches: 6. CDR3 residues: CSADRAGETQYF. The CDR3 DNA is TGCAGCGCCGACAGGGCGGGAGAGACCCAGTACTTC.

This rearrangement joins TRBV2 to TRBJ2-1, with TRBD2 identical over 12 bases. CDR3 length: 15 amino acids. Germline values: CDR1 SNHLY, CDR2 FYNNEI. V dropped 6 bases and J dropped 8; count of bases not matched to a gene: 8. In nucleotides, the CDR3 is TGTGCCAGCAGGCTGACTAGCGGGAGTGGCCATGAGCAGTTCTTC. Protein sequence: CASRLTSGSGHEQFF.

The rearrangement joins TRBV5-8 to TRBJ2-7, with TRBD1 as a possible D gene (5 bases). The germline V and J ends were trimmed by 2 bases and 2 bases, with 8 bases remaining between them. The CDR3 extends over 13 amino acids. The germline CDR1 and CDR2 sequences are SGHTS and YDEGEE. The CDR3 DNA reads TGTGCCAGCAGCTTTGCAGGGACCTACGAGCAGTACTTC. Amino acids: CASSFAGTYEQYF.

This clone has just one count. The chain recombines TRBV5-4 with TRBJ2-1; TRBD2 is a possible D gene (6 bases). V was trimmed by 4 bases and J by 0 bases, leaving 11 bases between them. The CDR3 length is 15 residues. Germline-derived CDR1 and CDR2 are SGHNT and YYREEE (reference sequence). The CDR3: CASSRAGLSYNEQFF. CDR3 DNA sequence: TGTGCCAGCAGCCGAGCGGGCCTCTCCTACAATGAGCAGTTCTTC.

The V gene is TRBV28, the J gene TRBJ2-1, with 10 positions matching TRBD1. There are 15 residues in the CDR3. The germline gives CDR1 MDHEN, CDR2 SYDVKM. The V and J ends lost 5 bases and 6 bases, in that order; junction bases with no gene match: 7. CDR3 residues: CASSDRGRPVNEQFF. As DNA, the CDR3 is TGTGCCAGCAGTGACAGGGGGCGTCCGGTCAATGAGCAGTTCTTC.

Only one count was recorded for this clone. The rearrangement joins TRBV21-1 to TRBJ2-7; the D call of TRBD1 is as the table states it, not checked on the DNA. TRBV21-1 is reported as a pseudogene. CDR3 length equals 17 residues. The CDR3 DNA sequence: TGTGCCAGCAGCAAAGCGCAGTGCGGGACAGGGATCTACGAGCAGTACTTC. It specifies CASSKAQCGTGIYEQYF.

V usage is TRBV5-1 and J usage is TRBJ2-7; D possibly corresponds to TRBD2 (6 bases). The CDR3 has 15 residues. V lost 0 bases to trimming and J lost 6 bases, with 16 bases between them. CDR1 and CDR2 from the germline V gene are SGHRS and YFSETQ. The CDR3 spells CASSLGRETQGEQYF. CDR3 in DNA: TGCGCCAGCAGCTTGGGTCGGGAGACTCAAGGCGAGCAGTACTTC.

The rearrangement joins TRBV28 to TRBJ2-2, with a possible D match to TRBD2 (5 bases). V dropped 11 bases and J dropped 0 bases, with 13 bases sitting between them. The CDR3 contains 14 residues. CDR1 and CDR2 (germline): MDHEN, SYDVKM. CDR3 protein: CASAGPANTGELFF. DNA for the CDR3: TGTGCCTCCGCGGGCCCGGCGAACACCGGGGAGCTGTTTTTT.

The genes are TRBV21-1 and TRBJ2-7; the table's D call TRBD2 went unverified against the DNA. TRBV21-1 is listed as a pseudogene. CDR3 length: 13 residues. As DNA, the CDR3 is TGTGCCAGCAGTGAAGGAGTCACCTACGAGCAGTACTTC. Its protein is CASSEGVTYEQYF.

The genes are TRBV18 and TRBJ2-1, with 8 positions matching TRBD1. This CDR3 has 12 amino acids. Germline CDR1 reads KGHSH; CDR2 reads LQKENI. The ends lost 2 bases at V and 13 bases at J; junction bases unmatched: 4. The DNA for the CDR3 is TGTGCCAGCTCACCAATGGACAGGGACCAGTTCTTC. Translating it yields CASSPMDRDQFF. The variable domain in full, completed from reference TRBV18 and TRBJ2-1, reads NAGVMQNPRHLVRRRGQEARLRCSPMKGHSHVYWYRQLPEEGLKFMVYLQKENIIDESGMPKERFSAEFPKEGPSILRIQQVVRGDSAAYFCASSPMDRDQFFGPGTRLTVL.

This clone was picked up one time. The rearrangement links TRBV5-6 to TRBJ2-2, with a possible D match to TRBD2 (5 bases). Trimming left V 6 bases short and J 5 bases short, with 17 bases between. Germline lookup yields CDR1 SGHDT and CDR2 YYEEEE. The CDR3 has 15 amino acids. CDR3 residues: CASTRGPTGTGELFF. The CDR3 bases are TGTGCCAGCACCCGTGGCCCGACGGGGACCGGGGAGCTGTTTTTT.